This T cell receptor beta chain appears in the sequencing data of a study of cytomegalovirus exposure and HLA in healthy donors. PCR involved 60 Vbeta and 13 Jbeta primers. The protocol was immunoSEQ multiplex PCR, while the TCRdb copy is restricted to in-frame clones and leaves out a portion. This repertoire shows approximately 170,000 clones, approximately 80% found once; its top ten account for more than 1%. The CDR3 runs 15 residues. Germline V gene data show CDR1 as LNHDA and CDR2 as SQIVND (reference sequence). Trimming took 5 bases from V and 2 from J; bases not matched to a gene: 7. This chain connects TRBV19 to TRBJ1-2; 8 bases are a match to TRBD1. Input material: PBMCs. This TCR was recovered from a boy between 2 and 15 years old in good health and CMV-seronegative. CDR3 DNA sequence: TGTGCCAGTAGTCCCACCAGGGGGCTGAACTATGGCTACACCTTC. Encoded protein: CASSPTRGLNYGYTF.